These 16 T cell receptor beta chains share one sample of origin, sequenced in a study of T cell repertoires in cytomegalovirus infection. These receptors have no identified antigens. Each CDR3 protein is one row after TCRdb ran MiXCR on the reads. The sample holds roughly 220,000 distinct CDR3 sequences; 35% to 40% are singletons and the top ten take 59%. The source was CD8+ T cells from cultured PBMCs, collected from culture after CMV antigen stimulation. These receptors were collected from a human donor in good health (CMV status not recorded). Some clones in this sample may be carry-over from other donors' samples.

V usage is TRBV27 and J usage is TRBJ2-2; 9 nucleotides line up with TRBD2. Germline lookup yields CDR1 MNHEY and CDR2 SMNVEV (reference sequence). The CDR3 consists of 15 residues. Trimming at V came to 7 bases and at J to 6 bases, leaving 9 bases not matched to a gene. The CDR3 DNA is TGTGCCAGCACCCGGGGTGCGGGAGGGGCCGGGGAGCTGTTTTTT. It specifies CASTRGAGGAGELFF.

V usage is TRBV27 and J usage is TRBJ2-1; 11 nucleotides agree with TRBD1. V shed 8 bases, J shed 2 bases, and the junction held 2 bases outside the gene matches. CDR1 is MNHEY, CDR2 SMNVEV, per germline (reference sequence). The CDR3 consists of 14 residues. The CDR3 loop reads CASQGQGAYNEQFF. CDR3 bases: TGTGCCAGCCAGGGACAGGGGGCCTACAATGAGCAGTTCTTC.

The CDR3: CSARDFLAGAYEQYF. The CDR3 DNA reads as TGCAGTGCTAGAGATTTCCTAGCGGGGGCCTACGAGCAGTACTTC. The chain recombines TRBV20-1 with TRBJ2-7, with 10 bases lining up with TRBD2. V lost 0 bases, J lost 2 bases, and 4 bases stayed unmatched. The CDR3 sequence is 15 residues long. Looked up from germline, CDR1 is DFQATT and CDR2 is SNEGSKA (reference sequence).

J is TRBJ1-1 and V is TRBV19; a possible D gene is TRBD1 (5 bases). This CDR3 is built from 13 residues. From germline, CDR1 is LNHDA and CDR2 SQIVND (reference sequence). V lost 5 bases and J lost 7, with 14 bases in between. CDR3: CASSVTQGGEAFF. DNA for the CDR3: TGTGCCAGTAGTGTCACCCAGGGAGGTGAAGCTTTCTTT.

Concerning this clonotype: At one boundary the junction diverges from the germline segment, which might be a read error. The CDR3 here is CASSVRLSGGRETQYF. CDR3 bases: TGTGCAAGCAGCGTCCGACTATCGGGGGGCAGGGAGACCCAGTACTTC. The V gene is TRBV7-3, the J gene TRBJ2-5; tentatively, D is TRBD2 (7 bases). The germline V gene encodes CDR1 SGHTA and CDR2 FQGTGA. The CDR3 runs to 16 residues. The whole variable domain, remainder taken from reference TRBV7-3 and TRBJ2-5, is GAGVSQTPSNKVTEKGKYVELRCDPISGHTALYWYRQSLGQGPEFLIYFQGTGAADDSGLPNDRFFAVRPEGSVSTLKIQRTERGDSAVYLCASSVRLSGGRETQYFGPGTRLLVL.

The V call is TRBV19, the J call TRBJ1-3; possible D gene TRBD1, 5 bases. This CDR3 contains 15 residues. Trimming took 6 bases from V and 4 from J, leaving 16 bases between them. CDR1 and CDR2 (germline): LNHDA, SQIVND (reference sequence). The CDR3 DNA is TGTGCCAGTAGCCCCGCAGGGAGGACCGGAAACACCATATATTTT. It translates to CASSPAGRTGNTIYF.

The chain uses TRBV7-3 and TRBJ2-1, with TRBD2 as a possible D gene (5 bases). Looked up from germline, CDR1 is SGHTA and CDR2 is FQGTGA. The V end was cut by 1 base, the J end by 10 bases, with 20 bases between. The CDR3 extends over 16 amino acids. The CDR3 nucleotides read TGTGCCAGCAGCTTAAACCCCAAGCGGTCCCTAGGGGAGCAGTTCTTC. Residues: CASSLNPKRSLGEQFF. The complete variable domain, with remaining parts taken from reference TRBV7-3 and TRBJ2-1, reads GAGVSQTPSNKVTEKGKYVELRCDPISGHTALYWYRQSLGQGPEFLIYFQGTGAADDSGLPNDRFFAVRPEGSVSTLKIQRTERGDSAVYLCASSLNPKRSLGEQFFGPGTRLTVL.

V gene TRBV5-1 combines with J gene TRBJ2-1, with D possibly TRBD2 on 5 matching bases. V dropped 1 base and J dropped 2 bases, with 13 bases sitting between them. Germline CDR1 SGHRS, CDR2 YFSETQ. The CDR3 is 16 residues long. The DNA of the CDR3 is TGCGCCAGCAGCTTGTTGAAGGGAGCTCCCTACAATGAGCAGTTCTTC. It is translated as CASSLLKGAPYNEQFF.

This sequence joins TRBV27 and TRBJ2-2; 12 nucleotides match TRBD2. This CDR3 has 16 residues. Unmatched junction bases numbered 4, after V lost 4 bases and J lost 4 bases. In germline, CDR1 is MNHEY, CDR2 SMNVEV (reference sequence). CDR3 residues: CASSSRTSGVTGELFF. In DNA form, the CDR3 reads TGTGCCAGCAGTTCGAGGACTAGCGGGGTCACCGGGGAGCTGTTTTTT.

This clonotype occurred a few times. CDR3 sequence reads: CASSPGRGTYEQYF. CDR3 DNA sequence: TGTGCCAGCAGCCCCGGACGCGGAACCTACGAGCAGTACTTC. V is TRBV5-6 and J is TRBJ2-7; D is unclear. Germline V gene sequence: CDR1 SGHDT, CDR2 YYEEEE. V was pared by 4 bases and J by 2 bases, with 13 bases between. The CDR3 runs 14 residues. Full variable domain (outside the CDR3, taken from reference TRBV5-6 and TRBJ2-7): DAGVTQSPTHLIKTRGQQVTLRCSPKSGHDTVSWYQQALGQGPQFIFQYYEEEERQRGNFPDRFSGHQFPNYSSELNVNALLLGDSALYLCASSPGRGTYEQYFGPGTRLTVT.

For the CDR3, the DNA is TGTGCCAGCAGCCCGGCCGGCGTATACTATGGCTACACCTTC. This codes for CASSPAGVYYGYTF. This chain connects TRBV5-6 to TRBJ1-2, with D uncertain. This CDR3 has 14 residues. The V gene's germline CDR1 is SGHDT and CDR2 YYEEEE. Trimming took 4 bases from V and 3 from J, leaving 13 bases between them.

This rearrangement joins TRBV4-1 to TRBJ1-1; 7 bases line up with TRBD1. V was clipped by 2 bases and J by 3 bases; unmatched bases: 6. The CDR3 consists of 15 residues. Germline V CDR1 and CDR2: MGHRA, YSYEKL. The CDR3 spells CASSQWARGDTEAFF. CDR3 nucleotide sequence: TGCGCCAGCAGCCAATGGGCCAGGGGGGACACTGAAGCTTTCTTT.

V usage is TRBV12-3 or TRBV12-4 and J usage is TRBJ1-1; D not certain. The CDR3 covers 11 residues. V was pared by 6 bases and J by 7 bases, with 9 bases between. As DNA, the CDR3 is TGTGCCAGCAGCTTAAAGAATGAAGCTTTCTTT. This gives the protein CASSLKNEAFF.

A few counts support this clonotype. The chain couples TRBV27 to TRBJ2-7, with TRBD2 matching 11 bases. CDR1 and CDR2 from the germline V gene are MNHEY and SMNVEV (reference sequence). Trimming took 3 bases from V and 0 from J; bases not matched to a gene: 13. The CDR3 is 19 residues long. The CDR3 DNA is TGTGCCAGCAGTTTTCAGGCTAGCGGGAGGAATATCCACTCCTACGAGCAGTACTTC. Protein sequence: CASSFQASGRNIHSYEQYF.

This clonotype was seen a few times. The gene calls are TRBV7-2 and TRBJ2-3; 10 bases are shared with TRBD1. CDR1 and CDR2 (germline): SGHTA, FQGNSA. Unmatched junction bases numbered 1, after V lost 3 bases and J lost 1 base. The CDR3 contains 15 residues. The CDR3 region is CASSFGTGGTDTQYF. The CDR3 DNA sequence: TGTGCCAGCAGCTTTGGGACAGGGGGCACAGATACGCAGTATTTT.

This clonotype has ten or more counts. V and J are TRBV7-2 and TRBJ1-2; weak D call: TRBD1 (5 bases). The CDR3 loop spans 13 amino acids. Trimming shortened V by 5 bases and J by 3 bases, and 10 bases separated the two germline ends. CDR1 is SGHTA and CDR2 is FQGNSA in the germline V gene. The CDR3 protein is CASSPGSYYGYTF. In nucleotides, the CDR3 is TGTGCCAGCAGCCCAGGGAGCTACTATGGCTACACCTTC.